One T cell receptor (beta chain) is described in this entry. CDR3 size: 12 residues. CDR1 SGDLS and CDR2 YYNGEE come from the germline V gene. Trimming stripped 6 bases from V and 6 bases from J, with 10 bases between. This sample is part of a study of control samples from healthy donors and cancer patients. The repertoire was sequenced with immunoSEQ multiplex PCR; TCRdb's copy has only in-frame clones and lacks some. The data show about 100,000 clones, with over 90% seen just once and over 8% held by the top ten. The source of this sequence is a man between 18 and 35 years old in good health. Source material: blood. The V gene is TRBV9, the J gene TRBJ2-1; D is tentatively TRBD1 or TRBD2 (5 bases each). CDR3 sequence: CASTPGSNEQFF. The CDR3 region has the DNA TGTGCCAGCACCCCAGGGAGCAATGAGCAGTTCTTC.